This T cell receptor beta chain stems from a study of regulatory T cells in long-lasting Graves disease. Many counts were recorded for this clonotype. Time point given: newly diagnosed GD, antithyroid drugs for less than 3 months. The TCR library was made from RNA extracted from PBMCs. With iRepertoire HTBI primers and Arm-PCR of CDR3 regions, TCR beta libraries were built. MiXCR, run by TCRdb on the multiplex PCR reads, gives a single entry per CDR3 protein. The sample lists some 600,000 distinct CDR3 sequences, about 16% seen once, with around 12% in the top ten. These data were also reused for a study on T cells in Graves' hyperthyroidism and ophthalmopathy. In that study: Carried out on the TCR CDR3, a first-round RT-PCR used the HTBI primer set.

This specimen consisted of peripheral blood mononuclear cells (PBMCs), obtained at new diagnosis, from a patient treated with antithyroid drugs. This TCR derives from a young man with Graves disease.

In nucleotides, the CDR3 is TGTGCCAGTAGTATGTTGGACAGGGGAGTAAACAATGAGCAGTTCTTC. Protein: CASSMLDRGVNNEQFF. This chain joins TRBV19 and TRBJ2-1; 9 bases map to TRBD1. CDR3 size: 16 residues. CDR1 LNHDA and CDR2 SQIVND come from the germline V gene (reference sequence). The ends lost 3 bases at V and 5 bases at J; junction bases unmatched: 8. The complete variable domain, with remaining parts taken from reference TRBV19 and TRBJ2-1, reads DGGITQSPKYLFRKEGQNVTLSCEQNLNHDAMYWYRQDPGQGLRLIYYSQIVNDFQKGDIAEGYSVSREKKESFPLTVTSAQKNPTAFYLCASSMLDRGVNNEQFFGPGTRLTVL.